This record concerns one TCR beta chain sequence. Per the study methods: The assay estimated nucleated cells by amplifying reference gene primers. Sequencing was performed with immunoSEQ multiplex PCR; in TCRdb, only in-frame clones are kept and a portion is missing. Clonal size and the V and J genes are those of that table, whereas D and trimming came from the DNA. This table has 200,000 to 250,000 clones, 87% appearing once. The data originate from a study of blood T cell repertoires in COVID-19. Study at large: Samples of COVID-19 (acute and convalescent) were obtained from the United States, Italy and Spain. T cells, B-cell-depleted T cells, or PBMCs supplied cDNA or gDNA.

In germline, CDR1 is LNHNV, CDR2 YYDKDF (reference sequence). V was pared by 3 bases and J by 4 bases, with 8 bases of the junction left unmatched. CDR3 size: 16 residues. This clonotype was obtained from a woman aged 18-30 years who had recovered from COVID-19. This rearrangement joins TRBV15 to TRBJ2-5; TRBD2 agrees at 10 bases. Sequencing used peripheral blood. CDR3 in amino acids: CATSSPLAGVSETQYF. CDR3 nucleotide sequence: TGTGCCACCAGCAGTCCCCTAGCGGGAGTTTCAGAGACCCAGTACTTC.